The 29 T cell receptor beta chains given below trace back to one sample, sequenced in a study of OX40 agonist ivuxolimab in advanced cancers. The data were produced by immunoSEQ multiplex PCR, yet TCRdb's version contains in-frame clones alone and is incomplete. The sample includes fewer than 70,000 clones, around 93% of them seen just once. The sample consisted of CD4+ or CD8+ T cells sorted from blood, taken in a trial of the OX40 agonist ivuxolimab. These receptor sequences come from an adult with an advanced solid tumor such as melanoma, head and neck, liver or kidney cancer.

The rearrangement joins TRBV4-1 to TRBJ2-2; a weak D match, TRBD1 (5 bases). Trimming took 0 bases from V and 2 from J, leaving 10 bases between them. CDR1 is MGHRA and CDR2 is YSYEKL in the germline V gene. The CDR3 sequence is 16 residues long. This CDR3 reads CASSQDTDSNTGELFF. CDR3 sequence (DNA): TGCGCCAGCAGCCAAGATACCGACAGTAACACCGGGGAGCTGTTTTTT.

This clone occurred once. The rearrangement links TRBV29-1 to TRBJ1-2; no clear D. CDR1 is SQVTM and CDR2 is ANQGSEA in the germline V gene. Deletions cut 2 bases from V and 3 bases from J, with 16 bases between. This CDR3 has 15 residues. CDR3 nucleotide sequence: TGCAGCGTTGAAACCTATGGAGGGAACGACTATGGCTACACCTTC. Its protein is CSVETYGGNDYGYTF.

V and J are TRBV2 and TRBJ2-7; tentative D call: TRBD1 (5 bases). V lost 3 bases and J 12 bases, leaving 21 bases between the germline ends. There are 14 residues in the CDR3. Germline CDR1 reads SNHLY; CDR2 reads FYNNEI. The CDR3 region is CASSDKGNRGGAYF. CDR3 bases: TGTGCCAGCAGTGATAAGGGGAACCGAGGTGGGGCGTACTTC.

With respect to this clone: The same CDR3 also results from other DNA sequences found in this sample. The chain combines TRBV27 with TRBJ2-7; D is uncertain. V was pared by 5 bases and J by 0 bases, with 5 bases between. The CDR3 is 12 amino acids. Germline assignment: CDR1 MNHEY and CDR2 SMNVEV (reference sequence). CDR3 DNA sequence: TGTGCCAGCAGTCCAAGCTCCTACGAGCAGTACTTC. It specifies CASSPSSYEQYF.

This chain links TRBV7-9 with TRBJ1-5; weak D call: TRBD1 (5 bases). This CDR3 spans 18 amino acids. Germline V gives CDR1 SEHNR, CDR2 FQNEAQ (reference sequence). V was clipped by 5 bases and J by 5 bases, with 25 bases between them. The CDR3 reads CASSPLGLSDSQYQPQHF. The CDR3 DNA is TGTGCCAGCAGCCCTCTCGGACTTAGCGACAGCCAATATCAGCCCCAGCATTTT.

The chain is built from TRBV27 and TRBJ2-2; D remains ambiguous. Per the germline V gene, CDR1 is MNHEY and CDR2 is SMNVEV (reference sequence). Trimming shortened V by 6 bases and J by 5 bases, and 4 bases separated the two germline ends. CDR3 size: 11 residues. The CDR3 loop is CASSSTGELFF. The DNA for the CDR3 is TGTGCCAGCAGCTCTACCGGGGAGCTGTTTTTT.

This clone was detected only once. This chain uses TRBV5-1 with TRBJ2-5; possible D gene TRBD2, 6 bases. This CDR3 has 14 amino acids. V lost 4 bases to trimming and J lost 0 bases, with 10 bases between them. From germline, CDR1 is SGHRS and CDR2 YFSETQ. The CDR3 nucleotides are TGCGCCAGCAGCCACTGGACTAACCAAGAGACCCAGTACTTC. This translates into CASSHWTNQETQYF.

The rearrangement uses TRBV18 and TRBJ1-1; D remains unclear. The ends were cut back, 5 bases at V and 0 bases at J, with 10 bases in the middle. CDR3 length equals 14 residues. CDR1 KGHSH and CDR2 LQKENI come from the germline V gene. CDR3 in DNA: TGTGCCAGCTCAGGGGAGGGTATGAACACTGAAGCTTTCTTT. Translation gives CASSGEGMNTEAFF.

The chain uses TRBV6-1 and TRBJ2-5; possibly TRBD2 for D (5 bases). CDR1 and CDR2 from the germline V gene are MNHNS and SASEGT. The CDR3 covers 14 residues. The V and J ends lost 4 bases and 5 bases respectively, with 14 bases between them. For the CDR3, the DNA is TGTGCCAGCAGTGGGCGTTTCGGGGAGGAGACCCAGTACTTC. Its translation: CASSGRFGEETQYF.

This chain uses TRBV28 with TRBJ2-1, with TRBD2 matching 7 bases. The CDR3 consists of 17 residues. With 3 bases clipped from V and 5 bases from J, the junction kept 13 bases outside the gene matches. Germline assignment: CDR1 MDHEN and CDR2 SYDVKM. The CDR3 protein is CASSFIWREKGHNEQFF. The CDR3 region has the DNA TGTGCCAGCAGTTTTATATGGCGGGAGAAGGGGCACAATGAGCAGTTCTTC.

The rearrangement uses TRBV5-6 and TRBJ1-2, with D tentatively TRBD1 (5 bases). CDR1 and CDR2 from the germline V gene are SGHDT and YYEEEE. V was trimmed by 0 bases and J by 8 bases, leaving 17 bases between them. The CDR3 spans 15 residues. The CDR3 reads CASSLERQTNKGYTF. As DNA, the CDR3 is TGTGCCAGCAGCTTGGAGCGACAGACTAATAAAGGCTACACCTTC. The full variable domain, with the rest looked up from reference TRBV5-6 and TRBJ1-2, is DAGVTQSPTHLIKTRGQQVTLRCSPKSGHDTVSWYQQALGQGPQFIFQYYEEEERQRGNFPDRFSGHQFPNYSSELNVNALLLGDSALYLCASSLERQTNKGYTFGSGTRLTVV.

The chain has TRBV9 and TRBJ2-6; 7 bases map to TRBD1. The V gene end was trimmed by 0 bases and the J gene end by 2 bases; junction bases not matched to a gene: 5. The CDR3 covers 17 residues. CDR1 and CDR2 (germline): SGDLS, YYNGEE. The CDR3 DNA follows: TGTGCCAGCAGCGTAGTTGAGGGGGCGGCTGGGGCCAACGTCCTGACTTTC. Its protein product is CASSVVEGAAGANVLTF.

The CDR3 here is CASSLAGGATEAFF. The CDR3 coding sequence is TGTGCCAGCAGCTTGGCGGGGGGCGCGACTGAAGCTTTCTTT. V is TRBV5-4 and J is TRBJ1-1; D is perhaps TRBD1 (6 bases). From germline, CDR1 is SGHNT and CDR2 YYREEE (reference sequence). V lost 0 bases, J lost 5 bases, and 11 bases lay in between. The CDR3 has 14 residues.

This rearrangement joins TRBV29-1 to TRBJ2-5, with D uncertain. Germline CDR1 and CDR2: SQVTM and ANQGSEA. The CDR3 has 11 amino acids. Deletions cut 5 bases from V and 1 base from J, with 5 bases between. In DNA, the CDR3 is TGCAGCGTTTTTCTCCAAGAGACCCAGTACTTC. The encoded protein is CSVFLQETQYF.

This chain links TRBV6-4 with TRBJ1-1; the D is unclear. The CDR3 is 13 residues long. Germline CDR1 MRHNA, CDR2 SNTAGT. V lost 0 bases to trimming and J lost 1 base, with 3 bases between them. CDR3 nucleotide sequence: TGTGCCAGCAGTGACTCGCCGAACACTGAAGCTTTCTTT. Its translation: CASSDSPNTEAFF.

The V and J genes are TRBV7-9 and TRBJ2-7; 10 bases align to TRBD2. The CDR3 has 16 amino acids. CDR1 is SEHNR, CDR2 FQNEAQ, per germline (reference sequence). With 5 bases clipped from V and 2 bases from J, the junction kept 9 bases outside the gene matches. The DNA for the CDR3 is TGTGCCAGCAGCCAAGAAGGACTAGCGGAGCCCTACGAGCAGTACTTC. The encoded protein is CASSQEGLAEPYEQYF.

The chain couples TRBV6-5 to TRBJ2-5, with D unresolved. The germline V gene encodes CDR1 MNHEY and CDR2 SVGAGI. Trimming removed 6 bases from V and 2 bases from J, with 13 bases in between. The CDR3 runs 14 residues. The CDR3 spells CASSSYYKQETQYF. CDR3 sequence (DNA): TGTGCCAGCAGCTCCTACTATAAGCAAGAGACCCAGTACTTC.

J is TRBJ1-2 and V is TRBV27, with D maybe TRBD1 (5 bases). From germline, CDR1 is MNHEY and CDR2 SMNVEV (reference sequence). Deletions cut 2 bases from V and 0 bases from J, with 16 bases between. This CDR3 is built from 17 residues. This chain's CDR3 is CASSLTRDARSNYGYTF. CDR3 DNA: TGTGCCAGCAGTTTAACCCGGGACGCCCGATCTAACTATGGCTACACCTTC.

The chain combines TRBV4-1 with TRBJ2-7; D possibly corresponds to TRBD2 (5 bases). Between the trimmed V and J ends, which lost 1 base and 0 bases, there was a span of 10 bases. The CDR3 has 15 amino acids. The germline V gene encodes CDR1 MGHRA and CDR2 YSYEKL. The CDR3 DNA follows: TGCGCCAGCAGCCAAGTGTCGGGAAACTCCTACGAGCAGTACTTC. It translates to CASSQVSGNSYEQYF.

This chain links TRBV7-6 with TRBJ2-7, with unresolved D. This CDR3 spans 12 amino acids. With 0 bases removed from V and 7 bases from J, the gap between germline ends came to 7 bases. The germline V gene has CDR1 SGHVS and CDR2 FNYEAQ. The CDR3 protein is CASSLALGEQYF. The DNA of the CDR3 is TGTGCCAGCAGCTTAGCGCTAGGGGAGCAGTACTTC.

The rearrangement links TRBV19 to TRBJ2-7; no reliable D call. CDR1 LNHDA and CDR2 SQIVND come from the germline V gene (reference sequence). Trimming took 5 bases from V and 3 from J, leaving 11 bases between them. The CDR3 sequence is 13 residues long. CDR3 region: CASSYSFNYEQYF. The CDR3 DNA is TGTGCCAGTAGTTACAGCTTTAACTACGAGCAGTACTTC.

This chain links TRBV6-5 with TRBJ1-1; D possibly corresponds to TRBD1 (6 bases). The germline V and J ends were trimmed by 6 bases and 0 bases, with 11 bases remaining between them. The germline V gene encodes CDR1 MNHEY and CDR2 SVGAGI. CDR3 length: 14 amino acids. In nucleotides, the CDR3 is TGTGCCAGCAGGGCCGGGGGGCTGAACACTGAAGCTTTCTTT. Encoded protein: CASRAGGLNTEAFF.

V and J are TRBV19 and TRBJ2-1; D tentatively fits TRBD1 or TRBD2 (5 bases each). This CDR3 is built from 13 residues. Per the germline V gene, CDR1 is LNHDA and CDR2 is SQIVND (reference sequence). Trimming pared 7 bases from V and 8 bases from J, leaving 15 bases between. The CDR3 DNA is TGTGCCAGTACCTGGACTGAGGGACATGAGCAGTTCTTC. It specifies CASTWTEGHEQFF. Variable domain in full (rest from reference TRBV19 and TRBJ2-1): DGGITQSPKYLFRKEGQNVTLSCEQNLNHDAMYWYRQDPGQGLRLIYYSQIVNDFQKGDIAEGYSVSREKKESFPLTVTSAQKNPTAFYLCASTWTEGHEQFFGPGTRLTVL.

As to this clone: One end of the junction fails to match germline, which may point to a read error. The genes are TRBV11-1 and TRBJ2-7; TRBD2 aligns across 10 bases. This CDR3 has 14 residues. Germline-derived CDR1 and CDR2 are SGHAT and FQDESV (reference sequence). As DNA, the CDR3 is TGTGCCAGCAAACTAGCGGGGAACCCCTACGGGCAGTACTTC. This translates into CASKLAGNPYGQYF.

V is TRBV5-4 and J is TRBJ2-5, with 9 bases that match TRBD1. This CDR3 is built from 15 residues. From germline, CDR1 is SGHNT and CDR2 YYREEE (reference sequence). Trimming at V came to 1 base and at J to 4 bases, leaving 5 bases not matched to a gene. The CDR3 loop is CASSLPQGAVETQYF. The CDR3 nucleotides read TGTGCCAGCAGCTTGCCACAGGGGGCTGTAGAGACCCAGTACTTC.

This chain connects TRBV9 to TRBJ2-2; 8 nucleotides align to TRBD2. The CDR3 is 18 residues long. Per germline, CDR1 SGDLS and CDR2 YYNGEE. V lost 1 base and J lost 0; bases outside the gene matches: 8. CDR3: CASSVNYELAANTGELFF. CDR3 nucleotides: TGTGCCAGCAGCGTAAATTATGAACTAGCGGCGAACACCGGGGAGCTGTTTTTT. The whole variable domain, filled in from reference TRBV9 and TRBJ2-2, reads DSGVTQTPKHLITATGQRVTLRCSPRSGDLSVYWYQQSLDQGLQFLIQYYNGEERAKGNILERFSAQQFPDLHSELNLSSLELGDSALYFCASSVNYELAANTGELFFGEGSRLTVL.

The chain uses TRBV2 and TRBJ2-1; TRBD2 matches 7 bases. The J segment lost 3 bases and the V segment lost 4 bases, leaving 3 bases of the junction unmatched. CDR3 length equals 14 residues. The germline CDR1 and CDR2 sequences are SNHLY and FYNNEI. The CDR3 spells CASSAGGDYNEQFF. The DNA of the CDR3 is TGTGCCAGCAGTGCGGGAGGAGACTACAATGAGCAGTTCTTC.

This clone was observed a few times. The chain is built from TRBV27 and TRBJ2-7, with 11 bases aligning to TRBD2. Germline lookup yields CDR1 MNHEY and CDR2 SMNVEV (reference sequence). Losses at the gene ends were 7 bases for V and 5 bases for J; bases not matched to a gene: 7. The CDR3 has 14 amino acids. The CDR3 DNA sequence: TGTGCCAGCACTACTAGCGGGAGTTTCGACGAGCAGTACTTC. Translating gives CASTTSGSFDEQYF.

The genes are TRBV9 and TRBJ2-7; D ambiguous. CDR1 is SGDLS and CDR2 is YYNGEE in the germline V gene. This CDR3 has 15 residues. V lost 0 bases to trimming and J lost 2 bases, with 12 bases between them. CDR3 residues: CASSVEVGLTYEQYF. The CDR3 region has the DNA TGTGCCAGCAGCGTAGAGGTAGGGTTGACCTACGAGCAGTACTTC.